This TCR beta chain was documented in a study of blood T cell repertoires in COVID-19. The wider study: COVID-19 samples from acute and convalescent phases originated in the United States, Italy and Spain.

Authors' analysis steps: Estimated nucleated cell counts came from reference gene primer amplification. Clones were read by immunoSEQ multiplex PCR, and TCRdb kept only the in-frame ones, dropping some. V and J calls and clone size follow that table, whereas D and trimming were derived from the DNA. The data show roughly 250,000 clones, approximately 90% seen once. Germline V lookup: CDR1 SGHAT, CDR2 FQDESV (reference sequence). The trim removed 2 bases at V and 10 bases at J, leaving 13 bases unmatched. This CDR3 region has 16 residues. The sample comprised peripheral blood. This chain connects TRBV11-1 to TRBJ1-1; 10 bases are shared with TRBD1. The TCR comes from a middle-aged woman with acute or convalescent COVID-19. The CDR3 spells CASSLRRQGAASVAFF. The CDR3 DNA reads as TGTGCCAGCAGCTTACGCCGACAGGGGGCGGCCTCTGTAGCTTTCTTT.